Presented here are 7 T cell receptor beta chains from one specimen sequenced in a study of cytomegalovirus exposure and HLA in healthy donors. Use of 60 Vbeta and 13 Jbeta primers characterized the PCR. The repertoire was sequenced with immunoSEQ multiplex PCR; TCRdb's copy has only in-frame clones and lacks some. The table shows under 150,000 clones, with 70% to 75% occurring only once. Material for sequencing was PBMCs. These receptors originate from a woman younger than 35 in good health and CMV-seronegative.

The gene calls are TRBV27 and TRBJ1-4, with D unresolved. Per germline, CDR1 MNHEY and CDR2 SMNVEV (reference sequence). The CDR3 spans 14 residues. V lost 5 bases, J lost 8 bases, and 15 bases lay in between. CDR3 nucleotides: TGTGCCAGCAGTCCCCGCCCGGGTTTGGAAAAACTGTTTTTT. Residues: CASSPRPGLEKLFF.

A few counts support this clone. The V gene is TRBV4-1, the J gene TRBJ1-5; possible D gene TRBD1, 6 bases. Germline assignment: CDR1 MGHRA and CDR2 YSYEKL. V shed 3 bases and J shed 4 bases, with 16 bases lying between them. The CDR3 is 16 residues long. The CDR3 sequence is CASSQRPGQSNQPQHF. The CDR3 nucleotides are TGCGCCAGCAGCCAGCGCCCTGGACAGAGTAATCAGCCCCAGCATTTT.

V gene TRBV4-1 combines with J gene TRBJ1-5, with TRBD1 identical over 7 bases. V lost 3 bases to trimming and J lost 3 bases; unmatched junction nucleotides: 8. The CDR3 has 16 residues. CDR1 and CDR2 from the germline V gene are MGHRA and YSYEKL. CDR3: CASSQGVDRPNQPQHF. CDR3 bases: TGCGCCAGCAGCCAGGGGGTGGACAGGCCCAATCAGCCCCAGCATTTT.

The gene calls are TRBV6-8 and TRBJ1-6, with D unclear. Germline assignment: CDR1 MNHGY and CDR2 SAAAGT. Trimming pared 6 bases from V and 9 bases from J, leaving 18 bases between. This CDR3 comprises 15 residues. In nucleotides, the CDR3 is TGTGCCAGCAGCTACGGGCTCTTCCATGGTTCACCCCTCCACTTT. Amino acid sequence: CASSYGLFHGSPLHF.

The chain recombines TRBV11-2 with TRBJ2-1; possible D gene TRBD2, 5 bases. CDR3 size: 12 residues. Trimming left V 1 base short and J 8 bases short, with 6 bases between. The germline V gene encodes CDR1 SGHAT and CDR2 FQNNGV. The chain's CDR3 is CASSLVGDEQFF. The CDR3 region has the DNA TGTGCCAGCAGCTTAGTCGGGGATGAGCAGTTCTTC.

The rearrangement uses TRBV6-1 and TRBJ1-1; 7 bases fit TRBD1. The CDR3 runs to 14 residues. Germline lookup yields CDR1 MNHNS and CDR2 SASEGT. With V trimmed by 6 bases and J by 1 base, 5 bases remained unmatched. CDR3 sequence reads: CASRIDRANTEAFF. DNA for the CDR3: TGTGCCAGCAGGATTGACAGGGCGAACACTGAAGCTTTCTTT.

The chain joins TRBV4-1 to TRBJ1-3; 9 positions match TRBD1. The trim removed 7 bases at V and 4 bases at J, leaving 17 bases unmatched. CDR1 is MGHRA, CDR2 YSYEKL, per germline. The CDR3 is 18 residues long. Here the CDR3 DNA reads TGCGCCAGCACGATTGGTGTATCGGGACAGGGTCTGGGAAACACCATATATTTT. Encoded protein: CASTIGVSGQGLGNTIYF.